Below are 20 T cell receptor beta chains sequenced from a single sample in a study of vaccination and CD4 T cells after COVID-19. Time point: late sampling 161 to 241 days after vaccination in a few convalescent patients. A single record per CDR3 protein comes from TCRdb applying MiXCR to the PCR reads. This table has about 33,000 distinct CDR3 sequences, 36% appearing once. The sample was CD4+ T cells from blood, taken about 7 months after SARS-CoV-2 vaccination. These TCRs come from a human donor who had recovered from COVID-19.

The CDR3: CASSNRGREEQPQHF. The CDR3 DNA reads as TGCGCCAGCTCCAACAGGGGGCGTGAGGAACAGCCCCAGCATTTT. This chain connects TRBV10-1 to TRBJ1-5, with 9 bases identical to TRBD1. Germline V CDR1 and CDR2: WNHNN, SYGVQD (reference sequence). CDR3 length equals 15 residues. Trimming at V came to 8 bases and at J to 7 bases, leaving 12 bases not matched to a gene.

The table lists this clonotype with a few counts. The chain couples TRBV7-2 to TRBJ1-2; 7 bases map to TRBD1. After removal of 1 base from V and 4 bases from J, the junction contained 3 bases not matched to a gene. Germline V gene lookup returns CDR1 SGHTA and CDR2 FQGNSA. The length of the CDR3 is 14 residues. CDR3 DNA: TGTGCCAGCAGCTTAGAGCGACAGGGCTATGGCTACACCTTC. The encoded protein is CASSLERQGYGYTF. Combining the CDR3 with reference TRBV7-2 and TRBJ1-2 gives the whole variable domain GAGVSQSPSNKVTEKGKDVELRCDPISGHTALYWYRQSLGQGLEFLIYFQGNSAPDKSGLPSDRFSAERTGGSVSTLTIQRTQQEDSAVYLCASSLERQGYGYTFGSGTRLTVV.

This clonotype has a handful of counts. The chain recombines TRBV11-3 with TRBJ2-5; weak D call: TRBD2 (5 bases). Germline lookup yields CDR1 SGHNT and CDR2 YENEEA. The CDR3 runs 17 residues. V lost 1 base to trimming and J lost 5 bases, with 20 bases between them. The CDR3 sequence is CASSLGAREKPDETQYF. DNA for the CDR3: TGTGCCAGCAGCTTAGGAGCCCGGGAAAAACCGGATGAGACCCAGTACTTC. The variable domain in full, with the rest retrieved from reference TRBV11-3 and TRBJ2-5, is EAGVVQSPRYKIIEKKQPVAFWCNPISGHNTLYWYLQNLGQGPELLIRYENEEAVDDSQLPKDRFSAERLKGVDSTLKIQPAELGDSAVYLCASSLGAREKPDETQYFGPGTRLLVL.

The chain links TRBV6-1 to TRBJ1-5, with no clear D. Between the trimmed V and J ends, which lost 6 bases and 3 bases, there was a span of 6 bases. Germline V CDR1 and CDR2: MNHNS, SASEGT. CDR3 size: 12 residues. The CDR3 loop reads CASSRYNQPQHF. The CDR3 DNA reads TGTGCCAGCAGCCGCTACAATCAGCCCCAGCATTTT.

This CDR3 is CASSYRRSGRATDTQYF. As DNA, the CDR3 is TGTGCCAGCAGTTACCGCCGGAGCGGGAGGGCGACAGATACGCAGTATTTT. The chain links TRBV6-2 or TRBV6-3 to TRBJ2-3; 10 bases line up with TRBD2. Germline V lookup: CDR1 MNHEY, CDR2 SVGEGT. With 2 bases clipped from V and 3 bases from J, the junction kept 8 bases outside the gene matches. The CDR3 is 17 residues long.

This clonotype is a singleton in its sample. V is TRBV28 and J is TRBJ2-7; D is perhaps TRBD1 or TRBD2 (5 bases each). This CDR3 is built from 15 residues. Germline-derived CDR1 and CDR2 are MDHEN and SYDVKM. V was trimmed by 11 bases and J by 6 bases, leaving 26 bases between them. Written as DNA, the CDR3 is TGTGCCGCCATATCCAGGGCTAGCAGGTTCCGCGAGCAGTACTTC. Its translation is CAAISRASRFREQYF.

The V and J genes are TRBV15 and TRBJ2-6, with D hard to call. Germline assignment: CDR1 LNHNV and CDR2 YYDKDF (reference sequence). The CDR3 totals 14 residues. Trimming left V 0 bases short and J 0 bases short, with 0 bases between. CDR3 sequence: CATSRDSGANVLTF. DNA for the CDR3: TGTGCCACCAGCAGAGACTCTGGGGCCAACGTCCTGACTTTC.

This chain joins TRBV20-1 and TRBJ2-1; a weak D match, TRBD2 (6 bases). The CDR3 has 13 residues. V lost 7 bases to trimming and J lost 3 bases, with 13 bases between them. The germline V gene encodes CDR1 DFQATT and CDR2 SNEGSKA (reference sequence). The CDR3 region is CSGRFGGYNEQFF. In nucleotides, the CDR3 is TGCAGTGGGAGGTTCGGGGGCTACAATGAGCAGTTCTTC.

This clonotype was recorded a few times. The CDR3 nucleotides are TGCAGTGCCATCACTAGCGGGAGTTACAATGAGCAGTTCTTC. Translating gives CSAITSGSYNEQFF. V usage is TRBV20-1 and J usage is TRBJ2-1; 11 bases align to TRBD2. Germline V lookup: CDR1 DFQATT, CDR2 SNEGSKA (reference sequence). V gave up 6 bases and J gave up 4 bases; unmatched junction bases: 5. The CDR3 runs to 14 residues.

This clonotype occurred a few times. The chain couples TRBV6-5 to TRBJ2-1; 10 bases are shared with TRBD2. CDR1 MNHEY and CDR2 SVGAGI come from the germline V gene. The CDR3 is 16 amino acids. The junction had 6 bases not matched to a gene; V was cut back by 2 bases and J by 5 bases. The CDR3 region has the DNA TGTGCCAGCAGTTACGCCCCTAGCGGGGGAGACAATGAGCAGTTCTTC. Translated: CASSYAPSGGDNEQFF.

V and J are TRBV2 and TRBJ1-2; possible D gene TRBD1, 6 bases. The germline V gene encodes CDR1 SNHLY and CDR2 FYNNEI. V was clipped by 6 bases and J by 7 bases, with 15 bases between them. This CDR3 has 13 amino acids. Here the CDR3 DNA reads TGTGCCAGCAGGGCTAACAGGGAAATTGGCTACACCTTC. Amino acid sequence: CASRANREIGYTF.

This clonotype turned up a few times. The chain has TRBV19 and TRBJ1-5, with D uncertain. Trimming took off 4 bases at V and 3 bases at J, with 13 bases between the two ends. CDR3 length: 15 amino acids. CDR1 and CDR2 (germline): LNHDA, SQIVND (reference sequence). Written as DNA, the CDR3 is TGTGCCAGTAGTACTGGACTCAGCTCCAATCAGCCCCAGCATTTT. It is translated as CASSTGLSSNQPQHF.

The chain recombines TRBV28 with TRBJ2-7; no clear D. Germline V gene lookup returns CDR1 MDHEN and CDR2 SYDVKM. Between the trimmed V and J ends, which lost 8 bases and 3 bases, there was a span of 8 bases. This CDR3 contains 11 residues. CDR3 sequence: CASSIRYEQYF. CDR3 nucleotides: TGTGCCAGCTCAATCCGCTACGAGCAGTACTTC.

A few counts support this clonotype. The chain employs TRBV20-1 and TRBJ1-1; no clear D. Germline V CDR1 and CDR2: DFQATT, SNEGSKA (reference sequence). Trimming left V 0 bases short and J 1 base short, with 12 bases between. The CDR3 runs 15 residues. The CDR3 nucleotides are TGCAGTGCTAGAGATGCCCAGGCGGGGAACACTGAAGCTTTCTTT. Its translation is CSARDAQAGNTEAFF.

V usage is TRBV20-1 and J usage is TRBJ2-7; 7 bases are shared with TRBD2. V trimming: 5 bases; J trimming: 0 bases; junction bases outside the gene matches: 4. There are 13 residues in the CDR3. Germline V gene lookup returns CDR1 DFQATT and CDR2 SNEGSKA (reference sequence). Written as DNA, the CDR3 is TGCAGTGCTCGGGGGAGGGACTCCTACGAGCAGTACTTC. As protein: CSARGRDSYEQYF.

This clonotype was seen a few times. The chain uses TRBV7-3 and TRBJ2-3, with D perhaps being TRBD1 or TRBD2 (6 bases each). The CDR3 extends over 16 amino acids. V shed 4 bases and J shed 1 base, with 15 bases lying between them. Germline assignment: CDR1 SGHTA and CDR2 FQGTGA. The DNA of the CDR3 is TGTGCCAGCAGCTCAAGGGGGGACACCCGCACAGATACGCAGTATTTT. Its protein is CASSSRGDTRTDTQYF.

CDR3 DNA: TGTGCCAGCAGCCTTCTAGCGGGAGACCATGATGAGCAGTTCTTC. Amino acids: CASSLLAGDHDEQFF. V is TRBV7-9 and J is TRBJ2-1, with 10 bases that match TRBD2. Germline V gene lookup returns CDR1 SEHNR and CDR2 FQNEAQ (reference sequence). Trimming removed 5 bases from V and 8 bases from J; junction bases left unmatched: 9. This CDR3 is 15 amino acids long.

The chain is built from TRBV27 and TRBJ1-5, with D unresolved. With 5 bases removed from V and 3 bases from J, the gap between germline ends came to 14 bases. In germline, CDR1 is MNHEY, CDR2 SMNVEV (reference sequence). The CDR3 covers 15 residues. The CDR3, as DNA: TGTGCCAGCAGTCCGCGCGACGGCCCCAATCAGCCCCAGCATTTT. This translates into CASSPRDGPNQPQHF.

In this sample, this clonotype turned up a few times. The chain is built from TRBV11-2 and TRBJ2-3, with 13 bases identical to TRBD2. Germline values: CDR1 SGHAT, CDR2 FQNNGV. This CDR3 spans 15 amino acids. V was clipped by 6 bases and J by 4 bases; unmatched bases: 4. The CDR3, as DNA: TGTGCCAGCAGTTCTGGACTAGCGGGAGCAGATACGCAGTATTTT. Residues: CASSSGLAGADTQYF.

This chain uses TRBV20-1 with TRBJ2-3; TRBD2 matches 14 bases. The germline V gene encodes CDR1 DFQATT and CDR2 SNEGSKA (reference sequence). After removal of 0 bases from V and 1 base from J, the junction contained 3 bases not matched to a gene. This CDR3 spans 17 amino acids. CDR3 amino acids: CSARDPGLAGGTDTQYF. The CDR3, as DNA: TGCAGTGCTAGAGATCCGGGACTAGCGGGAGGCACAGATACGCAGTATTTT.